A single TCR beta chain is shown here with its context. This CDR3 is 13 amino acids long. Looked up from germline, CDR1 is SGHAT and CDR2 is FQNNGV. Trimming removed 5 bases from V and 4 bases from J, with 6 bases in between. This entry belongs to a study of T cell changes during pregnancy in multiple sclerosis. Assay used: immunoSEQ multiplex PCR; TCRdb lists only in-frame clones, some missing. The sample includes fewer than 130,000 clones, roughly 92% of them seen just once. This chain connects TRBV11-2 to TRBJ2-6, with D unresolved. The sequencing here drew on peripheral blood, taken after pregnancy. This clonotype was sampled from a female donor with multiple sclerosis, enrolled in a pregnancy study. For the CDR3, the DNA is TGTGCCAGCAGCCCCGGGGGGGCCAACGTCCTGACTTTC. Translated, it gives CASSPGGANVLTF. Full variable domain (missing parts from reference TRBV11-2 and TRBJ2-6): EAGVAQSPRYKIIEKRQSVAFWCNPISGHATLYWYQQILGQGPKLLIQFQNNGVVDDSQLPKDRFSAERLKGVDSTLKIQPAKLEDSAVYLCASSPGGANVLTFGAGSRLTVL.